In this sample, the clone carrying this T cell receptor (beta chain) turned up many times. Antigen specificity is unknown. This sample stems from a study of identical twins. V was shortened by 0 bases and J by 7 bases, with 7 bases between the two germline ends. Germline-derived CDR1 and CDR2 are LGHNA and YSLEER. The CDR3 extends over 13 amino acids. The study, taken as a whole, reports: Weaker excess sharing between twins was seen in beta out-of-frame sequences.

MiXCR, run by TCRdb on the 5' RACE reads, gives a single entry per CDR3 protein. This sample has roughly 150,000 distinct CDR3 sequences; around 3.4% occur once, and the top ten carry 7% to 10%. This chain joins TRBV4-3 and TRBJ2-1, with a tentative D call TRBD2 (6 bases). The TCR originated in a man between 18 and 29 years old in good health. The sample comprised memory T cells sorted from blood. The CDR3 is CASSQDGGNEQFF. In nucleotides, the CDR3 is TGCGCCAGCAGCCAAGACGGGGGAAATGAGCAGTTCTTC.